This T cell receptor (beta chain) derives from a study of CD8 T cells in Susac syndrome. A few counts support this clonotype. It was with random hexamers that roughly 0.45 to 1 ug RNA was reverse transcribed. The TCR beta CDR3 was amplified by immunoSEQ multiplex PCR across 54 Vbeta, 13 Jbeta. A single record per CDR3 protein comes from TCRdb applying MiXCR to the immunoSEQ multiplex PCR reads. The sample has over 350,000 distinct CDR3 sequences, 75% to 90% seen once. This sequence was found in a human donor with multiple sclerosis. Sequenced material: CD8+ T cells from PBMCs.

DNA of the CDR3: TGCGCCAGCAGCTTCACCTCGGAGGAGCAGTACTTC. Translated, it gives CASSFTSEEQYF. The genes are TRBV5-1 and TRBJ2-7; D uncertain. Between the trimmed V and J ends, which lost 2 bases and 7 bases, there was a span of 10 bases. Germline V CDR1 and CDR2: SGHRS, YFSETQ. CDR3 length: 12 amino acids.